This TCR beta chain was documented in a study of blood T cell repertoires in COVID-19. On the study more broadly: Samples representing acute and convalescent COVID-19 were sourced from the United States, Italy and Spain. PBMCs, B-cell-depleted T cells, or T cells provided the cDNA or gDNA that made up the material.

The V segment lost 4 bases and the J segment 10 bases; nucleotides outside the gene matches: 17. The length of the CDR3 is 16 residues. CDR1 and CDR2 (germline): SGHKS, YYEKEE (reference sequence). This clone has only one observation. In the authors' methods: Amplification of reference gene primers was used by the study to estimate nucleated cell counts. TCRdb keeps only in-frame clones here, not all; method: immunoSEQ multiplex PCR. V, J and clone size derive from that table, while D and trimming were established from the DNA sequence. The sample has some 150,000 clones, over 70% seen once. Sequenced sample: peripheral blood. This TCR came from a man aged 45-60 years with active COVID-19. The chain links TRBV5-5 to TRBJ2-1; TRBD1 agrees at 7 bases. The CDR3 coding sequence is TGTGCCAGCAGCCCCGGGACAGCTCCCCCCAAGGAAGAGCAGTTCTTC. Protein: CASSPGTAPPKEEQFF.